These T cell receptor beta chains were read from a single sample in a study of blood T cell repertoires in COVID-19. Here immunoSEQ multiplex PCR was the method, and the copy in TCRdb shows in-frame clones only, minus some. The sample yields some 330,000 clones, about 92% seen once. The sequenced material came from PBMCs or T cells enriched from blood (not recorded which). The receptor set was obtained from a young woman who had recovered from COVID-19. Both conserved end residues are trimmed from each CDR3. The D gene is left open where the match is weak.

j_gene,d_gene,v_gene,len,CDR3aa
TRBJ2-3,.,TRBV6-5,14,ASSYWSAVSTDTQY
TRBJ2-7,.,TRBV5-1,12,ASSLSGLNYEQY
TRBJ1-1,.,TRBV18,12,ASSPRGRGTEAF
TRBJ1-1,.,TRBV19,12,ASSIQGLNTEAF
TRBJ1-1,.,TRBV19,13,ASNRASVLNTEAF
TRBJ2-3,.,TRBV19,12,ASTLSGVTDTQY
TRBJ2-1,.,TRBV7-2,11,ASSFAGSNEQF
TRBJ2-1,TRBD2,TRBV9,12,ASSVGASGNEQF
TRBJ2-7,TRBD1,TRBV28,13,ASKPWTGVEYEQY
TRBJ2-3,TRBD2,TRBV7-9,13,ASSRSSGSTDTQY
TRBJ1-5,.,TRBV15,15,ATSRDLPGVGGQPQH
TRBJ2-7,.,TRBV18,13,ASSPGSGFSYEQY
TRBJ1-1,.,TRBV5-1,12,ASSLASGGSEAF
TRBJ2-3,.,TRBV27,12,ASKWREGTDTQY
TRBJ1-5,.,TRBV5-4,11,ASSFMGDQPQH
TRBJ2-1,TRBD2,TRBV6-5,13,ASTGLAGIDNEQF
TRBJ2-2,TRBD1,TRBV28,14,ASSPLDRSITGELF
TRBJ1-4,.,TRBV5-1,13,ASSLWGATNEKLF
TRBJ1-2,TRBD1,TRBV12-3/TRBV12-4,11,ASSSTGDYGYT
TRBJ1-2,TRBD1,TRBV15,16,ATSRTIGTGVNFYGYT
TRBJ1-3,.,TRBV6-5,14,ASSYSRVISGNTIY
TRBJ1-2,TRBD1,TRBV20-1,9,SATSTGGYT
TRBJ2-7,.,TRBV4-3,13,ASSQGSGTYYEQY